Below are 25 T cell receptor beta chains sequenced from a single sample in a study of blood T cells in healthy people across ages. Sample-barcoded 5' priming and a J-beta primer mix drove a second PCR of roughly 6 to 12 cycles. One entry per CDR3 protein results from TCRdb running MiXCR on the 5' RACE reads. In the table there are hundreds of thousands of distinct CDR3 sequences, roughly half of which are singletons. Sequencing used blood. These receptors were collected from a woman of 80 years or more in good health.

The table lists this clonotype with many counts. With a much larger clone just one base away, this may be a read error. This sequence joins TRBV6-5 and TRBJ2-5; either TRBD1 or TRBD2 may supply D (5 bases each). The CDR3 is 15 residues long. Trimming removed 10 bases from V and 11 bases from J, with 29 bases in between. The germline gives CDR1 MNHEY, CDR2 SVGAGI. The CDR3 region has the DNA TGTGCCACACACCAATTTCCGGGACCCTACAATGAGCAGTACTTC. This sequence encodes CATHQFPGPYNEQYF.

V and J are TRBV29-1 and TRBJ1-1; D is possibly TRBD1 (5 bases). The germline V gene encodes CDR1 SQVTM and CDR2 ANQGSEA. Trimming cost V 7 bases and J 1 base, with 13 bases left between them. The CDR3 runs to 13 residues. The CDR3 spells CSAWRRGNTEAFF. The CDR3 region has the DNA TGCAGCGCCTGGCGGAGGGGGAACACTGAAGCTTTCTTT.

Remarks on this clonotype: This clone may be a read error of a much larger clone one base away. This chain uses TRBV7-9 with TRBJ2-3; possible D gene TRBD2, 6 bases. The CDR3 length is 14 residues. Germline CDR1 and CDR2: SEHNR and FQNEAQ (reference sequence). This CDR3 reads CAGSGWGVIDTQYF. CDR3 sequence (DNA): TGTGCCGGCAGCGGATGGGGGGTGATAGATACGCAGTATTTT.

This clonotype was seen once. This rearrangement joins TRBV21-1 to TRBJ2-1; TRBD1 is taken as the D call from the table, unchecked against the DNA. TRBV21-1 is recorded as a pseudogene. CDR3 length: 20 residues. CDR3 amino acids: CASSKRMVEARGRVYNEQFF. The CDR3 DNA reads TGTGCCAGCAGCAAAAGGATGGTGGAGGCCAGGGGGCGCGTTTACAATGAGCAGTTCTTC.

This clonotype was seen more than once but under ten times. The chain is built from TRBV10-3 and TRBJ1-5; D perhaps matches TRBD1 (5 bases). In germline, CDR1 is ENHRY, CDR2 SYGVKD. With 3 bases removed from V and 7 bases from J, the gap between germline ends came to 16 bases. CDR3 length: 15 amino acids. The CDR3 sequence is CAISEIGGARQPQHF. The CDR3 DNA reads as TGTGCCATCAGTGAAATTGGAGGGGCGCGCCAGCCCCAGCATTTT.

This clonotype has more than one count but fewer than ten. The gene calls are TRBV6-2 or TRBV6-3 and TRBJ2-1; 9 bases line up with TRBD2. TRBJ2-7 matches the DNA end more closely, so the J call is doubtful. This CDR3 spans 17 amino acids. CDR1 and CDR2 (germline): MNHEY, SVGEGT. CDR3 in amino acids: CASSLVRRGGSYNEQYF. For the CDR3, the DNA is TGTGCCAGCAGTTTGGTTAGGCGGGGGGGCTCCTACAATGAGCAGTACTTC.

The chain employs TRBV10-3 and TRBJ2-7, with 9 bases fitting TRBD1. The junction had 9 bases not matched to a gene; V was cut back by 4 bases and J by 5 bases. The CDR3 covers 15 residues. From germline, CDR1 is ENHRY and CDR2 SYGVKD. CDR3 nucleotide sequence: TGTGCCATCAGTGGGGACAGGGAGCTTTTCGACGAGCAGTACTTC. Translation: CAISGDRELFDEQYF.

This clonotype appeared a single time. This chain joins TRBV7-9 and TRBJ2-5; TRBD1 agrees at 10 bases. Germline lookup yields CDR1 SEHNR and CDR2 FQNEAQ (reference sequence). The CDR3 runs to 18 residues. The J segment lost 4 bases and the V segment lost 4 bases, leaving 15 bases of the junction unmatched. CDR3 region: CASSSGRRQGATGETQYF. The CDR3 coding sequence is TGTGCCAGCAGCTCCGGTCGGAGACAGGGGGCTACGGGAGAGACCCAGTACTTC.

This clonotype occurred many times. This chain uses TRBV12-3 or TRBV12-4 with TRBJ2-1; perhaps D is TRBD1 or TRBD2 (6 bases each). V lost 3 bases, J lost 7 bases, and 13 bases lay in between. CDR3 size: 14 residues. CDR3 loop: CASSFTGAGNEQFF. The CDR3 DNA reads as TGTGCCAGCAGTTTTACGGGGGCTGGGAATGAGCAGTTCTTC.

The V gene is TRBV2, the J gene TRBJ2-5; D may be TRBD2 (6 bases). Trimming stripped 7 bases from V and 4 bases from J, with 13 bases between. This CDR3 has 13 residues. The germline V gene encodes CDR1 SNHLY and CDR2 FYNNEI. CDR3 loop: CASIGGVGETQYF. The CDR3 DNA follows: TGTGCCAGCATCGGGGGAGTCGGAGAGACCCAGTACTTC.

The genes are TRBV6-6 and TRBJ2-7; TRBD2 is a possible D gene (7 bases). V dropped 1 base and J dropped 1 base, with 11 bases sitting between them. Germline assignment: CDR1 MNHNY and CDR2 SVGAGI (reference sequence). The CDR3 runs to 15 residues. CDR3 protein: CASSYWGGNSYEQYF. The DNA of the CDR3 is TGTGCCAGCAGTTACTGGGGGGGCAATTCCTACGAGCAGTACTTC.

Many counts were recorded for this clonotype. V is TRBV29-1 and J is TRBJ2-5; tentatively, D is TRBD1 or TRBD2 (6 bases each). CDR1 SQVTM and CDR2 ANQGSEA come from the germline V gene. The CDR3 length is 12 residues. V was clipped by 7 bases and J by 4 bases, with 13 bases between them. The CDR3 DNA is TGCAGCGCAGCATGGGGGGCAGAGACCCAGTACTTC. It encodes CSAAWGAETQYF. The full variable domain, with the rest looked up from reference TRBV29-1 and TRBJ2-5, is SAVISQKPSRDICQRGTSLTIQCQVDSQVTMMFWYRQQPGQSLTLIATANQGSEATYESGFVIDKFPISRPNLTFSTLTVSNMSPEDSSIYLCSAAWGAETQYFGPGTRLLVL.

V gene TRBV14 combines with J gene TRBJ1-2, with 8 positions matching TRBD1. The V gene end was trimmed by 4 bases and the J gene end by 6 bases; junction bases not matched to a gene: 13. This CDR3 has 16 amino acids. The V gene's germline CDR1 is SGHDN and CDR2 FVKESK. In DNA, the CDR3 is TGTGCCAGCAGCCGAAGTAGGACAGGGTGGAGAGATGGCTACACCTTC. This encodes CASSRSRTGWRDGYTF.

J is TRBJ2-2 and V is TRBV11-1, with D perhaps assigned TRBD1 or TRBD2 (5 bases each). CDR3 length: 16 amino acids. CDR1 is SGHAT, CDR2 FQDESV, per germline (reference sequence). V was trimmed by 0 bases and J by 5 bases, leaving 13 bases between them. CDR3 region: CASSLAPGPGTGELFF. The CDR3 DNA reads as TGTGCCAGCAGCTTAGCACCGGGACCAGGGACCGGGGAGCTGTTTTTT.

This CDR3 is CASSLEASYFYGYTF. The CDR3 DNA sequence: TGTGCCAGCAGTTTAGAGGCGAGCTACTTCTATGGCTACACCTTC. The chain combines TRBV12-3 or TRBV12-4 with TRBJ1-2, with D hard to call. The CDR3 loop spans 15 amino acids. V was clipped by 1 base and J by 4 bases, with 13 bases between them.

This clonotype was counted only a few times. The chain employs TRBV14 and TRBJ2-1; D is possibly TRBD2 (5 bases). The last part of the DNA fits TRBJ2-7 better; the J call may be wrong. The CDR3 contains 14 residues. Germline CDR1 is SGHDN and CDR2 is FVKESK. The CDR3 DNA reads TGTGCCAGCAGCCAGACTAACGTGAACAATGAGCAGTACTTC. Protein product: CASSQTNVNNEQYF.

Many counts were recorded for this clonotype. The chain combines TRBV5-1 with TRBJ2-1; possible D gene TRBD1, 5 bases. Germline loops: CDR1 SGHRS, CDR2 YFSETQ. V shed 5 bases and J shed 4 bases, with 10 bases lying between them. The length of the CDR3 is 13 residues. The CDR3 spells CASRTQGYNEQFF. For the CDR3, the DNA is TGCGCCAGCAGAACCCAGGGTTACAATGAGCAGTTCTTC. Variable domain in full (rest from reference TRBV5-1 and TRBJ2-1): KAGVTQTPRYLIKTRGQQVTLSCSPISGHRSVSWYQQTPGQGLQFLFEYFSETQRNKGNFPGRFSGRQFSNSRSEMNVSTLELGDSALYLCASRTQGYNEQFFGPGTRLTVL.

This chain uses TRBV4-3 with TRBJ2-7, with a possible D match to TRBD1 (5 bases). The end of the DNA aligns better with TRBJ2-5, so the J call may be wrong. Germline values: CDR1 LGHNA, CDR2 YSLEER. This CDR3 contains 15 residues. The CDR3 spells CASSQEHRSLETQYF. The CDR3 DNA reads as TGCGCCAGCAGCCAAGAACACAGGAGTCTAGAGACCCAGTACTTC.

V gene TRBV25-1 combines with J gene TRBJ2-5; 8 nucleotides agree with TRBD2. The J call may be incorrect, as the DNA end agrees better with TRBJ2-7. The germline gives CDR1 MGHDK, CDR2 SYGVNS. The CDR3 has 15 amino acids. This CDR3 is CASSDPVAGSNEQYF. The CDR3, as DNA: TGTGCCAGCAGTGACCCAGTAGCGGGGAGTAACGAGCAGTACTTC.

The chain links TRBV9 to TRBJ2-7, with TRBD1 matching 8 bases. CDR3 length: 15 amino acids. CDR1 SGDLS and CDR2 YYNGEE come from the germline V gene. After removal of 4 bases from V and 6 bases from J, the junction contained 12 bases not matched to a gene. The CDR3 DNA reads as TGTGCCAGCAGCCCCCTAGGACAGGGAAGGTTCGAGCAGTACTTC. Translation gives CASSPLGQGRFEQYF.

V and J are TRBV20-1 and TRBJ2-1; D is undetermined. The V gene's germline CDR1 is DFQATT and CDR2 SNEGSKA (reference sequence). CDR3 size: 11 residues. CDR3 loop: CRAQLGSEQFF. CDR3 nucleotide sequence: TGCAGAGCCCAGTTAGGTAGTGAGCAGTTCTTC.

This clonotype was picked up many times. CDR3 sequence reads: CASSPAQRGGSYNEQFF. Here the CDR3 DNA reads TGCGCCAGCAGCCCAGCACAGCGGGGAGGCTCCTACAATGAGCAGTTCTTC. The genes are TRBV5-1 and TRBJ2-1, with 7 nucleotides matching TRBD2. The CDR3 extends over 17 amino acids. Germline CDR1 is SGHRS and CDR2 is YFSETQ. Unmatched junction bases numbered 10, after V lost 4 bases and J lost 0 bases.

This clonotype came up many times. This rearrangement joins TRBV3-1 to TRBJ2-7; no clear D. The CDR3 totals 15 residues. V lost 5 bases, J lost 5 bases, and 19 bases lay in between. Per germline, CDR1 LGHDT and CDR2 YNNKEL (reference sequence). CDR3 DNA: TGTGCCAGCAGCAACGACCGAATAACCCTTGACGAGCAGTACTTC. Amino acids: CASSNDRITLDEQYF.

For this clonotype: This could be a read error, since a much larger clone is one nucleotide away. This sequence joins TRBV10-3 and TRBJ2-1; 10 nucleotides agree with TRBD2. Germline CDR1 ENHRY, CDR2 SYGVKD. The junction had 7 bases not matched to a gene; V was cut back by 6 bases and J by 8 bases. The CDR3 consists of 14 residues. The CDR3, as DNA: TGTGCCATCAGCTCTCTAGCGGGGGACGATGAGCAGTTCTTC. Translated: CAISSLAGDDEQFF.

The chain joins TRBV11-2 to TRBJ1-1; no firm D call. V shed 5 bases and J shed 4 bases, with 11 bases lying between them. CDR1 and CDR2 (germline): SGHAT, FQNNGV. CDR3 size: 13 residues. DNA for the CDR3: TGTGCCAGCAGCCCGCATCGTTTCACTGAAGCTTTCTTT. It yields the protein CASSPHRFTEAFF. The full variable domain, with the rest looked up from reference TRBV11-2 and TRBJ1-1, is EAGVAQSPRYKIIEKRQSVAFWCNPISGHATLYWYQQILGQGPKLLIQFQNNGVVDDSQLPKDRFSAERLKGVDSTLKIQPAKLEDSAVYLCASSPHRFTEAFFGQGTRLTVV.